This TCR beta chain originates from a study of blood T cell repertoires in COVID-19 (dated by TCRdb to the early 2020s). For the study in its entirety: Samples from collaborators originated in the United States, Italy and Spain and spanned both the acute and convalescent phases of COVID-19. The repertoires were made available in a free public database intended to serve as a resource for research on the immune response to SARS-CoV-2. A de-identified subject ID, COVID-19 status, age in years and sex were almost always included in the sample metadata. The dataset comprised deeply sampled blood TCRbeta repertoires from subjects exposed to, actively infected with, or recovered from COVID-19. Samples came from the ongoing ImmuneRACE study (first 160 participants) plus 1,254 subjects from 6 global collaborators. The material from the prospective study consisted of cDNA or gDNA derived from T cells, B-cell-depleted T cells, or PBMCs. Where HLA class I and class II types were available, the types were taken from metadata supplied by the sample provider, not from assay-based typing. Paper-wide results and their limitations: Clinical and demographic metadata were provided uncurated, with the amount varying by source and participant.

This clone was observed a handful of times. Its antigen target is currently unknown. Base quality data are lacking; no much larger clone is found one base away. Whole blood was collected in K2EDTA tubes by collaborating institutions according to the institutions' own protocols. For TCRbeta analysis, collaborator samples were shipped as frozen whole blood, as isolated PBMCs, or as DNA extracted from either sample type. The CDR3 holds 15 amino acids from the cysteine to the phenylalanine. The read is trimmed to its CDR3 DNA, 45 bases read in frame from base 1. The V end gives up 6 bases and the J end 4 bases, leaving 10 bases in the junction not matched to a gene. From the germline V gene, CDR1 is MDHEN and CDR2 is SYDVKM. TCRbeta CDR3 regions were amplified from genomic DNA by means of the immunoSEQ Assay, a bias-controlled multiplex PCR. The source study handled its data this way. Nucleated cell counts per sample were estimated from amplification of reference gene primers within the assay. Sequence reads were collapsed and filtered to measure the absolute abundance of every unique TCRbeta CDR3 rearrangement. For each sample, productive Simpson clonality was calculated by taking the square root of Simpson's diversity index across productive rearrangements. TCRdb mirrors the immuneACCESS table, restricted to in-frame sequences. Some clones are absent from its copies; in checked studies, under half trace to an unresolved V gene, and the reason for the others is unknown. From that table come the V and J calls and clone size; the DNA was used to work out D and trimming. The sample records around 140,000 clones, roughly 79% of which are singletons. In total, the top ten clones hold more than 7.5% of the sample.

The V and J genes are TRBV28 and TRBJ1-1; 8 junctional bases match TRBD1. Material for sequencing was peripheral blood. The TCR was taken from an older woman with active or convalescent COVID-19. The sequence in DNA is TGTGCCAGCAGCTTCAGAAGGACAGGGAGCACTGAAGCTTTCTTT. This sequence encodes CASSFRRTGSTEAFF.